The 30 T cell receptor beta chains in this list originate from one sample, sequenced in a study of blood T cell repertoires in COVID-19. Libraries were prepared by immunoSEQ multiplex PCR; TCRdb keeps only in-frame clonotypes and omits some of them. Of approximately 200,000 clones detected, about 88% appear once; the ten largest clones hold 3.5% to 5.5%. Material for sequencing was PBMCs or T cells enriched from blood (not recorded which). The receptors stem from a woman younger than 45 who had been exposed to COVID-19.

The V gene is TRBV23-1, the J gene TRBJ1-5; 7 bases are a match to TRBD1. TRBV23-1 is labeled an ORF, and its function is uncertain. The CDR3 has 14 residues. With V trimmed by 10 bases and J by 5 bases, 11 bases remained unmatched. CDR3 protein: CATNDRVKYQPQHF. The DNA of the CDR3 is TGCGCCACCAATGACAGGGTAAAATATCAGCCCCAGCATTTT.

The genes are TRBV2 and TRBJ2-3; 8 bases are a match to TRBD2. The V gene's germline CDR1 is SNHLY and CDR2 FYNNEI. There are 15 residues in the CDR3. V lost 2 bases to trimming and J lost 4 bases; unmatched junction nucleotides: 5. This CDR3 reads CASSESGGPADTQYF. The CDR3 nucleotides are TGTGCCAGCAGTGAATCGGGGGGGCCGGCAGATACGCAGTATTTT.

This rearrangement joins TRBV19 to TRBJ1-4; D gene uncertain. CDR3 length equals 14 residues. CDR1 is LNHDA and CDR2 is SQIVND in the germline V gene (reference sequence). Trimming stripped 7 bases from V and 8 bases from J, with 17 bases between. CDR3 region: CASTPRGRVEKLFF. The CDR3 coding sequence is TGTGCCAGTACCCCGCGCGGGCGGGTAGAAAAACTGTTTTTT.

V is TRBV5-1 and J is TRBJ1-4; D not resolved. The CDR3 sequence is 15 residues long. V lost 4 bases to trimming and J lost 6 bases, with 16 bases between them. Germline V gene data show CDR1 as SGHRS and CDR2 as YFSETQ. The CDR3 here is CASSVTQLGDEKLFF. CDR3 nucleotide sequence: TGCGCCAGCAGCGTAACCCAGCTGGGCGATGAAAAACTGTTTTTT.

The genes are TRBV18 and TRBJ1-1; D is unclear. V was cut by 5 bases and J by 0 bases, with 7 bases left in between. The germline gives CDR1 KGHSH, CDR2 LQKENI. CDR3 length: 13 amino acids. In DNA form, the CDR3 reads TGTGCCAGCTCATCCTCAGTGAACACTGAAGCTTTCTTT. It encodes CASSSSVNTEAFF.

The genes are TRBV6-6 and TRBJ2-3, with D perhaps TRBD1 (5 bases). Trimming took 0 bases from V and 4 from J, leaving 11 bases between them. There are 15 residues in the CDR3. Germline V gene data show CDR1 as MNHNY and CDR2 as SVGAGI (reference sequence). Here the CDR3 reads CASSYSRGGADTQYF. DNA for the CDR3: TGTGCCAGCAGTTACTCTAGGGGTGGGGCAGATACGCAGTATTTT.

The chain joins TRBV28 to TRBJ1-5, with TRBD1 as a possible D gene (6 bases). The germline gives CDR1 MDHEN, CDR2 SYDVKM. The V gene lost 5 bases and the J gene lost 7 bases, with 12 bases spanning the gap. This CDR3 comprises 13 residues. The CDR3 sequence is CASSPTGYQPQHF. The DNA for the CDR3 is TGTGCCAGCAGTCCAACAGGGTACCAGCCCCAGCATTTT.

The chain links TRBV7-8 to TRBJ1-5, with 9 bases matching TRBD1. The CDR3 extends over 14 amino acids. Unmatched junction bases numbered 3, after V lost 5 bases and J lost 4 bases. Germline values: CDR1 SGHVS, CDR2 FQNEAQ. CDR3 coding DNA: TGTGCCAGCAGCCGGGACAGGGTAAATCAGCCCCAGCATTTT. This translates into CASSRDRVNQPQHF.

CDR3 residues: CASSQEENRGKRSSPLHF. The DNA for the CDR3 is TGTGCCAGCAGCCAAGAGGAGAACAGGGGGAAAAGGAGTTCACCCCTCCACTTT. The chain joins TRBV3-1 (or the pseudogene TRBV3-2) to TRBJ1-6, with 8 bases fitting TRBD1. The germline V gene has CDR1 LGHDT and CDR2 YNNKEL (reference sequence). The V segment lost 0 bases and the J segment 9 bases; nucleotides outside the gene matches: 13. The CDR3 extends over 18 amino acids.

The chain is built from TRBV3-1 (or the pseudogene TRBV3-2) and TRBJ1-1; D is unclear. The germline V and J ends were trimmed by 1 base and 9 bases, with 9 bases remaining between them. This CDR3 has 12 amino acids. In germline, CDR1 is LGHDT, CDR2 YNNKEL (reference sequence). This CDR3 reads CASSQVHAKAFF. The CDR3 DNA reads as TGTGCCAGCAGCCAAGTCCACGCGAAAGCTTTCTTT.

The chain couples TRBV19 to TRBJ2-2; 7 bases align to TRBD1. Germline trimming cut 2 bases from V and 4 bases from J; bases unmatched to any gene: 7. Germline V CDR1 and CDR2: LNHDA, SQIVND (reference sequence). This CDR3 is built from 16 residues. CDR3 in DNA: TGTGCCAGTAGTATAACAGGGGCTCCGACCACCGGGGAGCTGTTTTTT. It encodes CASSITGAPTTGELFF.

This chain connects TRBV5-1 to TRBJ1-4, with TRBD1 matching over 8 bases. Germline lookup yields CDR1 SGHRS and CDR2 YFSETQ. The V segment lost 4 bases and the J segment 0 bases; nucleotides outside the gene matches: 5. The CDR3 covers 16 residues. The CDR3 DNA reads TGCGCCAGCAGCCGCGGACAGGGCTCAACTAATGAAAAACTGTTTTTT. This gives the protein CASSRGQGSTNEKLFF.

This sequence joins TRBV10-1 and TRBJ2-7; TRBD1 aligns across 8 bases. V shed 4 bases and J 5 bases; nucleotides not matched to a gene: 7. The CDR3 runs to 14 residues. The germline gives CDR1 WNHNN, CDR2 SYGVQD (reference sequence). The CDR3 protein is CASSGGQGANEQYF. The CDR3 DNA reads as TGCGCCAGCAGTGGAGGACAGGGTGCTAACGAGCAGTACTTC.

The chain is built from TRBV5-6 and TRBJ2-7; a weak D match, TRBD1 (5 bases). V dropped 3 bases and J dropped 1 base, with 11 bases sitting between them. Germline CDR1 SGHDT, CDR2 YYEEEE. This CDR3 contains 14 residues. CDR3 sequence: CASSSRTLSYEQYF. The CDR3 region has the DNA TGTGCCAGCAGCTCCAGGACATTATCCTACGAGCAGTACTTC.

In this sample, this clone turned up once. The gene calls are TRBV4-2 and TRBJ1-5; D possibly corresponds to TRBD1 (6 bases). The CDR3 is made up of 15 amino acids. Trimming removed 4 bases at V and 4 bases at J, with 14 bases between. Per the germline V gene, CDR1 is LGHNA and CDR2 is YNFKEQ. This chain's CDR3 is CASSPRQEGNQPQHF. DNA for the CDR3: TGTGCCAGCAGCCCCAGACAGGAAGGTAATCAGCCCCAGCATTTT.

V gene TRBV25-1 combines with J gene TRBJ1-6; D gene unclear. The germline V and J ends were trimmed by 5 bases and 7 bases, with 18 bases remaining between them. Germline V gene data show CDR1 as MGHDK and CDR2 as SYGVNS. The CDR3 spans 16 residues. The CDR3 here is CASSSPPDGENSPLHF. The CDR3 DNA reads as TGTGCCAGCAGTTCGCCGCCCGACGGAGAAAATTCACCCCTCCACTTT.

This chain connects TRBV2 to TRBJ2-4, with TRBD2 as a possible D gene (7 bases). The V end was cut by 7 bases, the J end by 1 base, with 11 bases between. Germline V gives CDR1 SNHLY, CDR2 FYNNEI. This CDR3 region has 14 residues. CDR3 bases: TGTGCCAGCAAGGGGGGGTTTGCCAAAAACATTCAGTACTTC. This translates into CASKGGFAKNIQYF.

The rearrangement joins TRBV4-2 to TRBJ2-3; TRBD2 is a possible D gene (6 bases). Trimming cost V 0 bases and J 6 bases, with 19 bases left between them. This CDR3 comprises 17 residues. Germline CDR1 and CDR2: LGHNA and YNFKEQ. CDR3 sequence: CASSQEYREIVLDTQYF. Written as DNA, the CDR3 is TGTGCCAGCAGCCAAGAATACCGGGAGATTGTCCTCGATACGCAGTATTTT.

J is TRBJ2-1 and V is TRBV24-1; 14 nucleotides agree with TRBD2. The CDR3 has 16 residues. V lost 3 bases to trimming and J lost 7 bases; unmatched junction nucleotides: 4. CDR1 and CDR2 from the germline V gene are KGHDR and SFDVKD. The CDR3 nucleotides are TGTGCCACCAGTGATATCGGACTAGCGGGGGGAAATGAGCAGTTCTTC. Translated: CATSDIGLAGGNEQFF.

The rearrangement links TRBV5-1 to TRBJ1-1, with D unclear. There are 14 residues in the CDR3. Trimming stripped 1 base from V and 0 bases from J, with 7 bases between. Germline CDR1 reads SGHRS; CDR2 reads YFSETQ. The CDR3 DNA reads as TGCGCCAGCAGCTTGATGGACTTGAACACTGAAGCTTTCTTT. Translating it yields CASSLMDLNTEAFF.

V and J are TRBV19 and TRBJ1-1, with TRBD1 as a possible D gene (5 bases). V lost 3 bases and J 4 bases, leaving 21 bases between the germline ends. This CDR3 has 17 residues. Looked up from germline, CDR1 is LNHDA and CDR2 is SQIVND (reference sequence). The CDR3 nucleotides are TGTGCCAGTAGTATCCGGGACTCTAGGGGTGAGGGCACTGAAGCTTTCTTT. Translating it yields CASSIRDSRGEGTEAFF.

The genes are TRBV14 and TRBJ1-1; D perhaps matches TRBD1 (5 bases). Germline CDR1 is SGHDN and CDR2 is FVKESK. V was shortened by 0 bases and J by 10 bases, with 21 bases between the two germline ends. This CDR3 comprises 16 residues. The DNA of the CDR3 is TGTGCCAGCAGCCAAGATTACCTGGGCCAGGGTCGGAGAGCTTTCTTT. Translating gives CASSQDYLGQGRRAFF.

The chain uses TRBV10-3 and TRBJ2-3, with 10 nucleotides matching TRBD2. The CDR3 extends over 16 amino acids. The germline V gene has CDR1 ENHRY and CDR2 SYGVKD. J gave up 2 bases and V 5 bases, and 7 bases lay outside the gene matches. The CDR3 region has the DNA TGTGCCATCAGTCAACAAACTAGCGGGGTCACAGATACGCAGTATTTT. Translated: CAISQQTSGVTDTQYF.

The rearrangement links TRBV25-1 to TRBJ1-3; D is uncertain. CDR3 length: 13 amino acids. With 7 bases removed from V and 4 bases from J, the gap between germline ends came to 11 bases. Germline V gene sequence: CDR1 MGHDK, CDR2 SYGVNS. The CDR3: CASINTGGNTIYF. DNA for the CDR3: TGTGCCAGCATCAATACGGGGGGAAACACCATATATTTT.

This clone was recorded once. A read error may account for a junction end that differs from germline. The chain joins TRBV6-5 to TRBJ2-1; a weak D match, TRBD1 (8 bases). Germline CDR1 is MNHEY and CDR2 is SVGAGI. The CDR3 extends over 12 amino acids. CDR3 coding DNA: TGTGCCAGCAGTTTACGGACAGGGAGGGTAATCTTC. Translating it yields CASSLRTGRVIF.

V gene TRBV19 combines with J gene TRBJ1-5; TRBD1 aligns across 7 bases. The CDR3 sequence is 14 residues long. V lost 6 bases and J lost 5; bases outside the gene matches: 7. Germline assignment: CDR1 LNHDA and CDR2 SQIVND (reference sequence). The CDR3 spells CASRTGQAYQPQHF. DNA for the CDR3: TGTGCCAGTAGGACTGGACAGGCCTATCAGCCCCAGCATTTT.

The CDR3 region is CASSPGQGNQPQHF. CDR3 sequence (DNA): TGTGCCAGTAGTCCGGGACAGGGTAATCAGCCCCAGCATTTT. V gene TRBV19 combines with J gene TRBJ1-5; 9 bases are a match to TRBD1. Unmatched junction bases numbered 3, after V lost 5 bases and J lost 4 bases. Germline CDR1 is LNHDA and CDR2 is SQIVND (reference sequence). The CDR3 totals 14 residues.

This clone appeared a single time. The chain links TRBV12-3 or TRBV12-4 to TRBJ2-5; no firm D call. Trimming removed 3 bases from V and 1 base from J, with 6 bases in between. This CDR3 has 13 residues. The CDR3, as DNA: TGTGCCAGCAGTTTTCGCGTCCAAGAGACCCAGTACTTC. Translating gives CASSFRVQETQYF.

The chain links TRBV5-1 to TRBJ2-2; D unresolved. The CDR3 is 15 residues long. The V gene lost 0 bases and the J gene lost 0 bases, with 6 bases spanning the gap. Per the germline V gene, CDR1 is SGHRS and CDR2 is YFSETQ. CDR3 in DNA: TGCGCCAGCAGCTTGGCCGAGGCGAACACCGGGGAGCTGTTTTTT. Translation: CASSLAEANTGELFF.

This rearrangement joins TRBV3-1 (or the pseudogene TRBV3-2) to TRBJ1-4; 8 bases fit TRBD1. In germline, CDR1 is LGHDT, CDR2 YNNKEL (reference sequence). V lost 5 bases and J lost 4; bases outside the gene matches: 3. This CDR3 region has 14 residues. The CDR3 region is CASSFTGGNEKLFF. In DNA form, the CDR3 reads TGTGCCAGCAGCTTTACAGGGGGTAATGAAAAACTGTTTTTT.